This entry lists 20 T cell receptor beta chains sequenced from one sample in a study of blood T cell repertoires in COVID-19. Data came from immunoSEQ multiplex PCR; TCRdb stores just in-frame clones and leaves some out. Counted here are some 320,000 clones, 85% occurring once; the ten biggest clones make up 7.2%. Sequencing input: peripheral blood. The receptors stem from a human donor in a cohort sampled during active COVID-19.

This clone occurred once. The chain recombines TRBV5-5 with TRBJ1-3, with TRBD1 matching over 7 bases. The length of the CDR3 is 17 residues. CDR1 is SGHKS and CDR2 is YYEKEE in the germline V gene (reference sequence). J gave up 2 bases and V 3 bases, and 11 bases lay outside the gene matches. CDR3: CASSSAPQGSPGNTIYF. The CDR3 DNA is TGTGCCAGCAGCTCGGCACCACAGGGGAGCCCTGGAAACACCATATATTTT.

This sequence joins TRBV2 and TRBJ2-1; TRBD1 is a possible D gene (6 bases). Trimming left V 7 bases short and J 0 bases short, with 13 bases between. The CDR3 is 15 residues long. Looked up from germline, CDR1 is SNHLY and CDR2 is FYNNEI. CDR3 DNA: TGTGCCAGCACCGCGCAGGGGAGCTCCTACAATGAGCAGTTCTTC. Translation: CASTAQGSSYNEQFF. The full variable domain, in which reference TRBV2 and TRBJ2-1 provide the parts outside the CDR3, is EPEVTQTPSHQVTQMGQEVILRCVPISNHLYFYWYRQILGQKVEFLVSFYNNEISEKSEIFDDQFSVERPDGSNFTLKIRSTKLEDSAMYFCASTAQGSSYNEQFFGPGTRLTVL.

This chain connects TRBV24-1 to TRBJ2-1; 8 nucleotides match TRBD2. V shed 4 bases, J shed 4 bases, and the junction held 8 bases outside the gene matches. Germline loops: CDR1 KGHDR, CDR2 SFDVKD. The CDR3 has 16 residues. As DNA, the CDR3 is TGTGCCACCAGTGAGGACGGGACTAGTGTTTACAATGAGCAGTTCTTC. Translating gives CATSEDGTSVYNEQFF.

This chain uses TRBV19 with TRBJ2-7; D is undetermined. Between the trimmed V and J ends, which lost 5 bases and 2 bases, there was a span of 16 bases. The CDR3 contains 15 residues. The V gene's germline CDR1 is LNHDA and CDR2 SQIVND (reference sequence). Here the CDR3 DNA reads TGTGCCAGTAGTCAGAGCTCGGGTTGGGCCTACGAGCAGTACTTC. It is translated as CASSQSSGWAYEQYF.

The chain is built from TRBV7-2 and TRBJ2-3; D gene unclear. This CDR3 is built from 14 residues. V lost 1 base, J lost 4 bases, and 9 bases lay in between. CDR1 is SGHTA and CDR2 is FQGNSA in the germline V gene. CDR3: CASSLGNLPDTQYF. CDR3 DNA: TGTGCCAGCAGCTTAGGTAATCTCCCAGATACGCAGTATTTT.

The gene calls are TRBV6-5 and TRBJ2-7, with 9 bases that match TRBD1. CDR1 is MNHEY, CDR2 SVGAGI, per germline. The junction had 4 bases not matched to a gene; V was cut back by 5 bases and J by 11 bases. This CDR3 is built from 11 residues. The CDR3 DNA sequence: TGTGCCAGCAGTCCCCGGGACAGGGAGTACTTC. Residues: CASSPRDREYF.

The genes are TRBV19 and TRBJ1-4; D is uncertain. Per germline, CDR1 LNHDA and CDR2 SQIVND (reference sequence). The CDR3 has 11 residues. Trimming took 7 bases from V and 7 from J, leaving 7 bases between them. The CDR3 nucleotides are TGTGCCAGTACCTCCCGTGAAAAACTGTTTTTT. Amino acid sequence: CASTSREKLFF.

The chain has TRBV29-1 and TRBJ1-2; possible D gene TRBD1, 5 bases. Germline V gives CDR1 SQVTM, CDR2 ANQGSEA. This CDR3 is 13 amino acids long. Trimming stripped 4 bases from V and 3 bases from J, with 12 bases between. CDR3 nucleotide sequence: TGCAGCGTTGTTTCGGGGGTGGACTATGGCTACACCTTC. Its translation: CSVVSGVDYGYTF.

The CDR3 region has the DNA TGCGCCAGCAGCTTGTACGAAGGGGGCGCCACCTACGAGCAGTACTTC. As protein: CASSLYEGGATYEQYF. This chain joins TRBV5-1 and TRBJ2-7; 7 positions agree with TRBD1. This CDR3 is built from 16 residues. Germline V CDR1 and CDR2: SGHRS, YFSETQ. Unmatched junction bases numbered 9, after V lost 1 base and J lost 2 bases.

In nucleotides, the CDR3 is TGTGCCAGCAGCTTAAGGGCAGGGGGCAGGGCCTACGAGCAGTACTTC. Translating it yields CASSLRAGGRAYEQYF. The rearrangement uses TRBV5-6 and TRBJ2-7; 8 bases align to TRBD1. There are 16 residues in the CDR3. J gave up 2 bases and V 2 bases, and 9 bases lay outside the gene matches. Germline CDR1 SGHDT, CDR2 YYEEEE.

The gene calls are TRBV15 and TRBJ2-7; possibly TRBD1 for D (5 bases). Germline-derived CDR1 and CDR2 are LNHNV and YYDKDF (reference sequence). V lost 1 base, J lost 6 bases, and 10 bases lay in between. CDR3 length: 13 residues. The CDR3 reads CATSRVSGLEQYF. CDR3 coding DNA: TGTGCCACCAGCAGAGTCTCAGGGCTCGAGCAGTACTTC.

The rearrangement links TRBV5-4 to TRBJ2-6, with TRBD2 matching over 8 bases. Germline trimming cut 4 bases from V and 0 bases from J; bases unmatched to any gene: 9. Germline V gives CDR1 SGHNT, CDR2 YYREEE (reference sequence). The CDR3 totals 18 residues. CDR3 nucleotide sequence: TGTGCCAGCAGCGACTCTTCGGGGGGGTTCTCTGGGGCCAACGTCCTGACTTTC. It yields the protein CASSDSSGGFSGANVLTF. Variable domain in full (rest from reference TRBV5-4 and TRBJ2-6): ETGVTQSPTHLIKTRGQQVTLRCSSQSGHNTVSWYQQALGQGPQFIFQYYREEENGRGNFPPRFSGLQFPNYSSELNVNALELDDSALYLCASSDSSGGFSGANVLTFGAGSRLTVL.

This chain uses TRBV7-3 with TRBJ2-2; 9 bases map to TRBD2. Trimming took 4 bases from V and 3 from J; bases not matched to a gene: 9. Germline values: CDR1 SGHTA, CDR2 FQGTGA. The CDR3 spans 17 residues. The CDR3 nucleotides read TGTGCCAGCAGCTCTGACCCGGGACTAGCTGACACCGGGGAGCTGTTTTTT. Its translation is CASSSDPGLADTGELFF.

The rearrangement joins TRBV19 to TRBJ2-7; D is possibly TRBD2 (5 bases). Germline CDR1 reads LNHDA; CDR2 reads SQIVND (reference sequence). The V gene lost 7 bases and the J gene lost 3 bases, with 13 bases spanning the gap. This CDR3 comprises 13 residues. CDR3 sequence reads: CASTLDFFYEQYF. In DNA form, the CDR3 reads TGTGCCAGTACTTTGGACTTTTTCTACGAGCAGTACTTC.

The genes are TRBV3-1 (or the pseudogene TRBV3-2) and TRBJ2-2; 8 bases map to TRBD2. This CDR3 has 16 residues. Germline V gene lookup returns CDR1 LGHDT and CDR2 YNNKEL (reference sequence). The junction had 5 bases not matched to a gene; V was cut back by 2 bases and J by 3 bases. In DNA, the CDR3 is TGTGCCAGCAGCCAATTAGGTAGCGGGGACACCGGGGAGCTGTTTTTT. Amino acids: CASSQLGSGDTGELFF.

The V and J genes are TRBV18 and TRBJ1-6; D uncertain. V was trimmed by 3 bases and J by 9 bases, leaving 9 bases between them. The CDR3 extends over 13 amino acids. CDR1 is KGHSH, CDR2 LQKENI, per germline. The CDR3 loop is CASSPDWSSPLHF. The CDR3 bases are TGTGCCAGCTCACCCGACTGGAGTTCACCCCTCCACTTT.

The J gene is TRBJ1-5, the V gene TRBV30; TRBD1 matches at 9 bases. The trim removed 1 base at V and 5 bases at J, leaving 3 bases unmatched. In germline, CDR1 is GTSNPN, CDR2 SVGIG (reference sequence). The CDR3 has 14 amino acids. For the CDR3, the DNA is TGTGCCTGGAGTGACAGGGGGCATGATCAGCCCCAGCATTTT. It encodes CAWSDRGHDQPQHF.

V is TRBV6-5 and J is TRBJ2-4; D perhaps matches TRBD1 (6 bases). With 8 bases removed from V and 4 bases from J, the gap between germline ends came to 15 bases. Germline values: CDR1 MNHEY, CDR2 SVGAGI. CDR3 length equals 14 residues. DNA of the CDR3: TGTGCCAGCGGATACAGGGAGAGGAAAAACATTCAGTACTTC. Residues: CASGYRERKNIQYF.

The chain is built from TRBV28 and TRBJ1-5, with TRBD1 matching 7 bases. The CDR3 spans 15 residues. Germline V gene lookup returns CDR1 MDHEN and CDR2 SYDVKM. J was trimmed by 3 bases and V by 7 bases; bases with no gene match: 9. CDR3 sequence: CASIGSGGFNQPQHF. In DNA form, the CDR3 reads TGTGCCAGCATTGGGTCAGGGGGGTTCAATCAGCCCCAGCATTTT.

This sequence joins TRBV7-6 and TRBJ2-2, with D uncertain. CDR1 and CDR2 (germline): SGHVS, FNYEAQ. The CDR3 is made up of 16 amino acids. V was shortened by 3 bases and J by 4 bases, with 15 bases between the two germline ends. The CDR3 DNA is TGTGCCAGCAGCTTCCGACCAACCTCGGGCACCGGGGAGCTGTTTTTT. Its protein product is CASSFRPTSGTGELFF.